This is a list of T cell receptor beta chains from one sample in a study of CD4 T cells in relation to SARS-CoV-2 and coronaviruses. Assay: immunoSEQ multiplex PCR; the TCRdb copy retains only in-frame clones and omits some. This sample has roughly 23,000 clones, with around 74% found just once. Antigens of these TCRs are unknown. The material sequenced was CD4+ T cells from PBMCs, cultured in vitro. Receptor source: a human donor in good health. CDR3s include the opening cysteine and the closing phenylalanine or tryptophan. D genes are given only for firm matches.

>TRBJ2-7|TRBV28|TRBD1
CASSLRSDRGYEQYF
>TRBJ1-5|TRBV3-1/TRBV3-2|-
CASSLGRINQPQHF
>TRBJ1-3|TRBV2|-
CAREGGNGNSGNTIYF
>TRBJ2-1|TRBV2|-
CASSVTSYNEQFF
>TRBJ2-3|TRBV6-4|-
CASSDSGEGDTQYF
>TRBJ2-4|TRBV5-1|TRBD1
CASSFGQGRDIQYF
>TRBJ1-6|TRBV5-1|-
CASSLGFLRGLTYNSPLHF
>TRBJ2-5|TRBV7-9|-
CASSLSSGPQETQYF
>TRBJ2-2|TRBV19|-
CASSISQGFDTGELFF
>TRBJ2-3|TRBV5-3|-
CARRWDFDTTSTDTQYF
>TRBJ2-7|TRBV10-3|TRBD2
CAISESRTSPLEQYF
>TRBJ2-2|TRBV30|-
CAWSRGLDTGELFF
>TRBJ1-1|TRBV30|TRBD1
CAGDRHLMNTEAFF
>TRBJ2-7|TRBV12-3/TRBV12-4|-
CASSSDSYEQYF
>TRBJ2-5|TRBV7-9|TRBD2
CASSWGLALNPQETQYF
>TRBJ1-1|TRBV27|-
CASSPPAREAFF
>TRBJ1-2|TRBV2|TRBD1
CASSELGQGVGYTF
>TRBJ1-4|TRBV4-2|-
CASSQDSGGGPNEKLFF
>TRBJ1-1|TRBV5-1|-
CASSLVLGGEAFF
>TRBJ2-6|TRBV30|TRBD1
CAGGQGAAGANVLTF
>TRBJ2-7|TRBV19|TRBD1
CASSTRDSSYEQYF
>TRBJ2-7|TRBV25-1|-
CASSEMGPRRGIEQYF
>TRBJ2-3|TRBV7-9|-
CASSLGGPDTQYF
>TRBJ2-5|TRBV18|-
CASSWDFGYQETQYF
>TRBJ2-1|TRBV15|-
CATSRSIAEVYNEQFF
>TRBJ1-1|TRBV19|-
CASSIDGLGTEAFF
>TRBJ2-7|TRBV5-6|TRBD1
CASSQGQDHYEQYF
>TRBJ2-3|TRBV5-4|-
CASSLAGRDTQYF
>TRBJ1-5|TRBV24-1|-
CATSDEGANQPQHF
>TRBJ2-7|TRBV5-1|-
CASSLVADEQYF
>TRBJ2-1|TRBV4-2|-
CASSQSGKVNEQFF
>TRBJ1-1|TRBV5-5|-
CASSFNRANTEAFF
>TRBJ2-1|TRBV30|TRBD2
CAWSPGLAFSYNEQFF
>TRBJ2-3|TRBV6-5|-
CASGGWADTQYF
>TRBJ2-3|TRBV5-1|-
CASSLAGTDTQYF
>TRBJ2-7|TRBV27|-
CASTDSERAPYEQYF
>TRBJ1-1|TRBV19|TRBD1
CASTAQGHPEAFF
>TRBJ1-3|TRBV5-1|-
CASSPATSGNTIYF
>TRBJ1-1|TRBV27|-
CASSRLQNTEAFF
>TRBJ1-4|TRBV19|TRBD1
CASSWRQGALSTNEKLFF
>TRBJ2-7|TRBV29-1|TRBD1
CSVEGGTGAYEQYF
>TRBJ2-1|TRBV7-9|-
CASLPGLDYNEQFF
>TRBJ2-7|TRBV6-2/TRBV6-3|TRBD1
CASSRTGGFDEQYF
>TRBJ2-5|TRBV20-1|-
CSASLAALETQYF
>TRBJ1-1|TRBV18|-
CASSPAAGGLTEAFF
>TRBJ1-2|TRBV24-1|-
CATSDPGQTTYTF
>TRBJ1-4|TRBV7-9|-
CASSPAGGWEKLFF